This T cell receptor (beta chain) originates from a study of T cells after posttransplantation cyclophosphamide. This clone showed up just a few times. Profiled with immunoSEQ multiplex PCR; TCRdb holds only in-frame clones, not every one. Among approximately 3,800 clones listed, less than 85% were seen once. Control samples came 1 year after myeloablative marrow transplants with methotrexate plus calcineurin inhibitor. The sample here was PBMCs, taken after allogeneic stem cell transplant with calcineurin inhibitor and methotrexate. The sequence came from a female patient aged 45 to 65 who received an allogeneic stem cell transplant from an unrelated donor, was CMV-positive, and had acute and chronic GVHD. Some T cells may have come from the graft donor.

The CDR3 DNA reads as TGTGCCAGCAGCTTGAGCTTGAACACTGAAGCTTTCTTT. Protein product: CASSLSLNTEAFF. The chain joins TRBV5-4 to TRBJ1-1; D remains unclear. Germline V gene lookup returns CDR1 SGHNT and CDR2 YYREEE (reference sequence). CDR3 length equals 13 residues. Trimming pared 1 base from V and 0 bases from J, leaving 4 bases between. The variable domain in full, completed from reference TRBV5-4 and TRBJ1-1, reads ETGVTQSPTHLIKTRGQQVTLRCSSQSGHNTVSWYQQALGQGPQFIFQYYREEENGRGNFPPRFSGLQFPNYSSELNVNALELDDSALYLCASSLSLNTEAFFGQGTRLTVV.